The source of this TCR beta chain is a study of shared clonotypes between healthy human individuals. This clone was counted once. Deep-level running was used for the assay. TCRdb keeps only in-frame clones here, not all; method: immunoSEQ multiplex PCR. The table shows approximately 2.5 million clones, with just over 90% occurring only once. The donors were adults (healthy and HIV-negative) with no recent acute infections or vaccinations. This CDR3 spans 15 amino acids. V lost 7 bases and J lost 6; bases outside the gene matches: 9. CDR1 and CDR2 (germline): MNHNS, SASEGT. The receptor comes from a man between 18 and 35 years old in good health. The sample consisted of naive CD4+ T cells sorted from blood. The subset here: CD45RA+ positively selected. The chain links TRBV6-1 to TRBJ2-7; TRBD2 matches at 13 bases. CDR3 residues: CASIRTSGGNGEQYF. In DNA form, the CDR3 reads TGTGCCAGCATCCGGACTAGCGGGGGAAACGGCGAGCAGTACTTC.